A single sample is the source of the 18 T cell receptor beta chains below, sequenced in a study of blood T cell repertoires in COVID-19. Clones were sequenced by immunoSEQ multiplex PCR, and TCRdb holds only the in-frame ones, with some missing. The sample includes hundreds of thousands of clones, around 89% of them seen just once. The sequencing sample was made of PBMCs or T cells enriched from blood (not recorded which). Every receptor here comes from a woman aged 40 to 50 who had recovered from COVID-19.

DNA of the CDR3: TGTGCCAGCAGCTTAGCGGGACTAGCCGGTTTGAGCCATGAGCAGTTCTTC. This sequence encodes CASSLAGLAGLSHEQFF. The V and J genes are TRBV7-2 and TRBJ2-1; 9 bases match TRBD2. Germline V CDR1 and CDR2: SGHTA, FQGNSA. The CDR3 is made up of 17 amino acids. Unmatched junction bases numbered 11, after V lost 0 bases and J lost 8 bases.

This sequence joins TRBV6-4 and TRBJ2-2; maybe TRBD2 (6 bases). The germline V gene has CDR1 MRHNA and CDR2 SNTAGT. The CDR3 consists of 15 residues. V was trimmed by 5 bases and J by 1 base, leaving 11 bases between them. The CDR3 is CASSPLAQNTGELFF. The CDR3 DNA reads TGTGCCAGCAGTCCACTAGCCCAGAACACCGGGGAGCTGTTTTTT.

V and J are TRBV4-1 and TRBJ1-2; D possibly corresponds to TRBD1 (5 bases). From germline, CDR1 is MGHRA and CDR2 YSYEKL. The CDR3 contains 16 residues. V dropped 0 bases and J dropped 8 bases, with 19 bases sitting between them. The CDR3: CASSQEWPGSVEGYTF. CDR3 DNA: TGCGCCAGCAGCCAAGAATGGCCAGGGTCCGTTGAGGGCTACACCTTC.

The V call is TRBV5-1, the J call TRBJ2-7; D is unclear. Per germline, CDR1 SGHRS and CDR2 YFSETQ. The CDR3 runs 13 residues. The ends were cut back, 4 bases at V and 0 bases at J, with 8 bases in the middle. CDR3 nucleotide sequence: TGCGCCAGCAGCATACAAAGCTCCTACGAGCAGTACTTC. As protein: CASSIQSSYEQYF.

The V call is TRBV4-3, the J call TRBJ1-1, with 7 bases matching TRBD1. V lost 4 bases to trimming and J lost 3 bases; unmatched junction nucleotides: 5. From germline, CDR1 is LGHNA and CDR2 YSLEER. The CDR3 contains 14 residues. Here the CDR3 reads CASSLGQFDTEAFF. CDR3 nucleotides: TGCGCCAGCAGCCTGGGACAGTTTGACACTGAAGCTTTCTTT.

This clone was counted once. This chain joins TRBV28 and TRBJ2-7; 9 nucleotides agree with TRBD1. The CDR3 consists of 15 residues. Germline trimming cut 5 bases from V and 3 bases from J; bases unmatched to any gene: 8. Germline loops: CDR1 MDHEN, CDR2 SYDVKM. CDR3 nucleotides: TGTGCCAGCAGTGACCCGGGACAGGGTTTCTACGAGCAGTACTTC. This encodes CASSDPGQGFYEQYF.

J is TRBJ2-5 and V is TRBV7-2; TRBD2 is a possible D gene (7 bases). Germline V lookup: CDR1 SGHTA, CDR2 FQGNSA. This CDR3 is 17 amino acids long. V lost 0 bases and J lost 9, with 23 bases in between. CDR3 loop: CASSLAFEGGTPGAQYF. Written as DNA, the CDR3 is TGTGCCAGCAGCTTAGCTTTTGAGGGGGGGACGCCAGGGGCCCAGTACTTC.

The CDR3 DNA reads as TGTGCCAGCAGCTTAACGGGACAGAAGAACACTGAAGCTTTCTTT. This encodes CASSLTGQKNTEAFF. The chain joins TRBV7-3 to TRBJ1-1; 7 bases align to TRBD1. The trim removed 0 bases at V and 1 base at J, leaving 2 bases unmatched. This CDR3 has 15 amino acids. Germline values: CDR1 SGHTA, CDR2 FQGTGA.

This clone was seen a few times. V gene TRBV9 combines with J gene TRBJ1-2; 7 bases align to TRBD1. From germline, CDR1 is SGDLS and CDR2 YYNGEE. This CDR3 comprises 17 residues. The trim removed 4 bases at V and 7 bases at J, leaving 19 bases unmatched. The CDR3 coding sequence is TGTGCCAGCAGCTCCCGGGACAGTACTGAGACACCCCGTGGCTACACCTTC. Its protein is CASSSRDSTETPRGYTF.

The chain uses TRBV11-2 and TRBJ1-1, with D possibly matching TRBD1 (5 bases). Trimming cost V 5 bases and J 2 bases, with 12 bases left between them. This CDR3 contains 14 residues. Germline CDR1 SGHAT, CDR2 FQNNGV. The CDR3 region is CASSLGLGNTEAFF. CDR3 nucleotide sequence: TGTGCCAGCAGCCTGGGGCTGGGAAACACTGAAGCTTTCTTT.

This chain uses TRBV27 with TRBJ2-7; TRBD1 matches 8 bases. Germline V gene lookup returns CDR1 MNHEY and CDR2 SMNVEV (reference sequence). V shed 6 bases and J 5 bases; nucleotides not matched to a gene: 12. The CDR3 spans 15 residues. CDR3 residues: CASSLQGALSHEQYF. DNA for the CDR3: TGTGCCAGCAGCCTCCAGGGGGCTCTTTCCCACGAGCAGTACTTC.

The rearrangement joins TRBV6-1 to TRBJ1-4; no definite D call. Trimming stripped 4 bases from V and 8 bases from J, with 20 bases between. This CDR3 has 16 amino acids. Germline V CDR1 and CDR2: MNHNS, SASEGT. The CDR3 nucleotides read TGTGCCAGCAGTGCCGGGGTCAACCGGCTAGGGGAAAAACTGTTTTTT. Its translation is CASSAGVNRLGEKLFF.

The chain has TRBV7-9 and TRBJ1-1, with a possible D match to TRBD1 (6 bases). The length of the CDR3 is 15 residues. Deletions cut 5 bases from V and 4 bases from J, with 17 bases between. Germline assignment: CDR1 SEHNR and CDR2 FQNEAQ (reference sequence). CDR3 protein: CASSPHWGGGTEAFF. DNA of the CDR3: TGTGCCAGCAGCCCCCATTGGGGGGGCGGCACTGAAGCTTTCTTT.

The rearrangement links TRBV4-3 to TRBJ2-3, with 11 positions matching TRBD2. The V and J ends lost 0 bases and 5 bases, in that order; junction bases with no gene match: 4. The CDR3 has 16 residues. Germline CDR1 LGHNA, CDR2 YSLEER. This chain's CDR3 is CASSQDSGGALDTQYF. As DNA, the CDR3 is TGCGCCAGCAGCCAAGATAGCGGGGGGGCGTTAGATACGCAGTATTTT.

This chain links TRBV27 with TRBJ2-1; D unclear. The CDR3 sequence is 14 residues long. V dropped 2 bases and J dropped 5 bases, with 10 bases sitting between them. The V gene's germline CDR1 is MNHEY and CDR2 SMNVEV (reference sequence). The CDR3 protein is CASSLVQNNNEQFF. The CDR3, as DNA: TGTGCCAGCAGTTTAGTGCAGAACAACAATGAGCAGTTCTTC.

This clone was detected only once. The rearrangement uses TRBV7-6 and TRBJ1-2, with 8 nucleotides matching TRBD1. Trimming removed 1 base from V and 3 bases from J; junction bases left unmatched: 4. Germline V CDR1 and CDR2: SGHVS, FNYEAQ. The CDR3 covers 15 residues. This CDR3 reads CASSLVTGAYYGYTF. The CDR3 nucleotides read TGTGCCAGCAGCTTAGTGACAGGGGCCTACTATGGCTACACCTTC.

The chain employs TRBV11-3 and TRBJ2-7, with a tentative D call TRBD2 (5 bases). This CDR3 is built from 14 residues. The V and J ends lost 5 bases and 4 bases respectively, with 15 bases between them. Germline assignment: CDR1 SGHNT and CDR2 YENEEA. Here the CDR3 DNA reads TGTGCCAGCAGCCCCGGAGGAAGCGATTACGAGCAGTACTTC. It specifies CASSPGGSDYEQYF.

This clone was found many times. The gene calls are TRBV11-3 and TRBJ2-5; the D gene is possibly TRBD2 (5 bases). Per germline, CDR1 SGHNT and CDR2 YENEEA. Deletions cut 5 bases from V and 7 bases from J, with 11 bases between. The CDR3 is made up of 12 amino acids. The CDR3 is CASSTLEGTQYF. In DNA, the CDR3 is TGTGCCAGCAGCACCCTAGAGGGGACCCAGTACTTC.